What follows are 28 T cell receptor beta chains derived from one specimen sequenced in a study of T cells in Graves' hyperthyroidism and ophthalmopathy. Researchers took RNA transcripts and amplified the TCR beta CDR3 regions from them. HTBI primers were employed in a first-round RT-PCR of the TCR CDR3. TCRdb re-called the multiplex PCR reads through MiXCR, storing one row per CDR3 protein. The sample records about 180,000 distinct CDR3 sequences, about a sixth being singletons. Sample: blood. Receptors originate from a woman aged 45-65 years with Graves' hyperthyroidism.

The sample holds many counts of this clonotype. The CDR3 coding sequence is TGCAGTGCTAGACGGGGACAGATCTATGGCTACACCTTC. Encoded protein: CSARRGQIYGYTF. The rearrangement links TRBV20-1 to TRBJ1-2, with 7 bases that match TRBD1. The CDR3 totals 13 residues. The V gene end was trimmed by 2 bases and the J gene end by 4 bases; junction bases not matched to a gene: 4. Looked up from germline, CDR1 is DFQATT and CDR2 is SNEGSKA (reference sequence).

The CDR3: CASRPGTGGEQYF. CDR3 in DNA: TGTGCCAGCAGACCCGGGACAGGGGGCGAGCAGTACTTC. This rearrangement joins TRBV6-1 to TRBJ2-7, with 11 nucleotides matching TRBD1. CDR3 length: 13 residues. CDR1 is MNHNS and CDR2 is SASEGT in the germline V gene. V shed 6 bases, J shed 6 bases, and the junction held 4 bases outside the gene matches.

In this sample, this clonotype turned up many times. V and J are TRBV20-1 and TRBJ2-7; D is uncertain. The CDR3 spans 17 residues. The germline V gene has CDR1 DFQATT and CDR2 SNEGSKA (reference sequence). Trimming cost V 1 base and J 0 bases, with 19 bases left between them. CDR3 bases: TGCAGTGCTAGAGGGAGTAGTGCCGGGTTATTCTCCTACGAGCAGTACTTC. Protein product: CSARGSSAGLFSYEQYF.

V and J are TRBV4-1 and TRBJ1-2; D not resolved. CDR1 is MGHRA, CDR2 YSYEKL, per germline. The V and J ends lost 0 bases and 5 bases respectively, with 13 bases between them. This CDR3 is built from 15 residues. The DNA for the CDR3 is TGCGCCAGCAGCCAAGATCCGGCCCCGGCGTATGGCTACACCTTC. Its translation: CASSQDPAPAYGYTF.

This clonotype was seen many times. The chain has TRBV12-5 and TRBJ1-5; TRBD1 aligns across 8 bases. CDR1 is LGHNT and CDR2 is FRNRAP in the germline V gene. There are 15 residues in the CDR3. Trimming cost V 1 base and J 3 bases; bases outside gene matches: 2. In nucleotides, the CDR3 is TGTGCTAGTGGTTTGGAGGGACAGGCCAATCAGCCCCAGCATTTT. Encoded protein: CASGLEGQANQPQHF.

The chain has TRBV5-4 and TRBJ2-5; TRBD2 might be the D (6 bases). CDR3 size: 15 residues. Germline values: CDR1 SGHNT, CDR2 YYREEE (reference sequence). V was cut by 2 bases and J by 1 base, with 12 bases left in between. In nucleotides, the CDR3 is TGTGCCAGCAGCTTTTCGGTGGGGGGCCAAGAGACCCAGTACTTC. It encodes CASSFSVGGQETQYF.

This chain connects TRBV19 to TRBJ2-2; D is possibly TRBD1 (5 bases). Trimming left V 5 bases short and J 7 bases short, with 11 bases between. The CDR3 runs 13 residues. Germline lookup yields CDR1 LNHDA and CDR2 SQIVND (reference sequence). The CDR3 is CASSSSGIGELFF. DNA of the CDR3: TGTGCCAGTAGTTCCTCAGGGATCGGGGAGCTGTTTTTT.

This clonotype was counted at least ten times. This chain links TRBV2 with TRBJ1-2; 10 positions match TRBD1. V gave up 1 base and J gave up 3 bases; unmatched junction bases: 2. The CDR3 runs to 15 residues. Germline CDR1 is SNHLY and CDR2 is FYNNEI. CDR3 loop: CASSEEGTGDYGYTF. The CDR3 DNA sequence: TGTGCCAGCAGTGAAGAGGGGACAGGGGACTATGGCTACACCTTC.

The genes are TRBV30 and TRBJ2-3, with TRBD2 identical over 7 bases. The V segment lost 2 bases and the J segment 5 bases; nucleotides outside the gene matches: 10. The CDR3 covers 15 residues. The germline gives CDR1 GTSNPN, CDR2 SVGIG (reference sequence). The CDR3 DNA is TGTGCCTGGAGTCAGGGAGGGGCCGGTGGAGATACGCAGTATTTT. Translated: CAWSQGGAGGDTQYF.

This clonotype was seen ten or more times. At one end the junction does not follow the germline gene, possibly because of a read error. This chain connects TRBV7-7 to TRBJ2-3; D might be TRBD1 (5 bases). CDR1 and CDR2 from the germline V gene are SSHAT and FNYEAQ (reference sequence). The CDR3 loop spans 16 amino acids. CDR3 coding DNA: TGTGCTAGCAGCAGGGCCGACCCACTCTCCACAGATACGCAGTATTTT. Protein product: CASSRADPLSTDTQYF.

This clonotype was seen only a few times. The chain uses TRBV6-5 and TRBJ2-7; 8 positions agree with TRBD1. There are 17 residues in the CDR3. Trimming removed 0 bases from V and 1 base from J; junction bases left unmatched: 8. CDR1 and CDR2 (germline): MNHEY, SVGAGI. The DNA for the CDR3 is TGTGCCAGCAGTTACTCGTGGCAGGACAGGGTGTCCTACGAGCAGTACTTC. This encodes CASSYSWQDRVSYEQYF.

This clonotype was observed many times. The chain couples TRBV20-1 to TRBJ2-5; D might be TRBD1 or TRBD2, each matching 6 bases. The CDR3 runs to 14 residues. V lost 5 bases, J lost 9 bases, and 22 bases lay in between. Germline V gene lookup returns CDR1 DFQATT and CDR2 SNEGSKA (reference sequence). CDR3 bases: TGCAGTGCTCAAATCGGGGGACCTTCAGGGGCCCAGTACTTC. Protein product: CSAQIGGPSGAQYF.

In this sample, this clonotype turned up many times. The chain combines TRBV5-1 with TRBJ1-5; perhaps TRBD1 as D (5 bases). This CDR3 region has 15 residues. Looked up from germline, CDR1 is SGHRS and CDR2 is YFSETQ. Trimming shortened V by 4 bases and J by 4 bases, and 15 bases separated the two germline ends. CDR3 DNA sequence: TGCGCCAGCAGCCCGGGATGGCAGGGTAATCAGCCCCAGCATTTT. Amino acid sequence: CASSPGWQGNQPQHF.

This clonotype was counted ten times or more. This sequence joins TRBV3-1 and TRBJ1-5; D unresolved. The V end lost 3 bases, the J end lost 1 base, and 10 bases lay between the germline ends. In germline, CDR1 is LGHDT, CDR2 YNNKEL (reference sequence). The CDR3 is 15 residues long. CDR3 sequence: CASSQTTTSNQPQHF. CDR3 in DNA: TGTGCCAGCAGCCAGACGACTACCAGCAATCAGCCCCAGCATTTT. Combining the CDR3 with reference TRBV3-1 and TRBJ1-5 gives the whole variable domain DTAVSQTPKYLVTQMGNDKSIKCEQNLGHDTMYWYKQDSKKFLKIMFSYNNKELIINETVPNRFSPKSPDKAHLNLHINSLELGDSAVYFCASSQTTTSNQPQHFGDGTRLSIL.

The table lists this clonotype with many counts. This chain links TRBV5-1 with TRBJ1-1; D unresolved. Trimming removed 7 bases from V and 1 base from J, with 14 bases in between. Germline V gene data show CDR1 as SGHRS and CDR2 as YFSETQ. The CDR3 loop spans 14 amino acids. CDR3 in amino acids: CASGWGGTNTEAFF. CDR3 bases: TGCGCCAGCGGGTGGGGAGGAACGAACACTGAAGCTTTCTTT.

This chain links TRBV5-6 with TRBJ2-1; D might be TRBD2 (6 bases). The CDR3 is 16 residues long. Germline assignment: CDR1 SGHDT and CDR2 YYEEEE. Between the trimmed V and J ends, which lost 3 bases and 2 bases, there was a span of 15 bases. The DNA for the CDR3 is TGTGCCAGCAGCTCCGAAACCGGGGGAACCTACAATGAGCAGTTCTTC. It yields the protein CASSSETGGTYNEQFF. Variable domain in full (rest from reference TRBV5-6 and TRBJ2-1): DAGVTQSPTHLIKTRGQQVTLRCSPKSGHDTVSWYQQALGQGPQFIFQYYEEEERQRGNFPDRFSGHQFPNYSSELNVNALLLGDSALYLCASSSETGGTYNEQFFGPGTRLTVL.

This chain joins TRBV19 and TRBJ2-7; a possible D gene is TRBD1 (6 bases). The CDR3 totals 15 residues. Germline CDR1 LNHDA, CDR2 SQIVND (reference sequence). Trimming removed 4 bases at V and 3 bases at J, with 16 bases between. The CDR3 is CASSKSPGQNYEQYF. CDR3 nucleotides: TGTGCCAGTAGTAAATCTCCGGGACAAAACTACGAGCAGTACTTC.

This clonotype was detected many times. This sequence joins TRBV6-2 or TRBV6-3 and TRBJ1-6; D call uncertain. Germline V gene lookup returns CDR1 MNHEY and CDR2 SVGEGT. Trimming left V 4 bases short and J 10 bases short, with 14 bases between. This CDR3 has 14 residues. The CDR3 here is CASSSPGSVSPLHF. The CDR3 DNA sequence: TGTGCCAGCAGTTCTCCGGGCTCCGTGTCACCCCTCCACTTT.

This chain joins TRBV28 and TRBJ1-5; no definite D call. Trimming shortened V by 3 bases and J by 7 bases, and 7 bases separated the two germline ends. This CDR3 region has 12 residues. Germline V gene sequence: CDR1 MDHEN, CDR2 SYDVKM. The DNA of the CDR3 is TGTGCCAGCAGTTTCCTACAACAGCCCCAGCATTTT. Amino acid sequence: CASSFLQQPQHF.

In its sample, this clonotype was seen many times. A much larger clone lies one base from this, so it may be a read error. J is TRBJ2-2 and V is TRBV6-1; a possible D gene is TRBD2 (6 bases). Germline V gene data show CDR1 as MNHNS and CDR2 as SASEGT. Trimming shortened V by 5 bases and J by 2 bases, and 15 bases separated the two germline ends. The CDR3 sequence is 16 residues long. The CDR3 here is CASSPWRGSNTGELFF. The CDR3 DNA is TGTGCCAGCAGTCCCTGGAGGGGCTCAAACACCGGGGAGCTGTTTTTT.

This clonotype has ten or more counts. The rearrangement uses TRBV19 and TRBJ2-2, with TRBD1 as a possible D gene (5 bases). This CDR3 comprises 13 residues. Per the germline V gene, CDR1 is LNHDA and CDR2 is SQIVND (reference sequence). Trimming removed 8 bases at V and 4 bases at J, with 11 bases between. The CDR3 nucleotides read TGTGCCAGTGGCGGCAGGGCCACCGGGGAGCTGTTTTTT. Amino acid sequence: CASGGRATGELFF.

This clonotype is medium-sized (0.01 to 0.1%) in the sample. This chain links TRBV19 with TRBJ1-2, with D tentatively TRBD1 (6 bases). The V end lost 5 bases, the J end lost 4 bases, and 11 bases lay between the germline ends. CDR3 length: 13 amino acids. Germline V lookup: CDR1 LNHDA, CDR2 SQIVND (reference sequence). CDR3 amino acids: CASSLQGGYGYTF. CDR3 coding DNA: TGTGCCAGTAGTTTACAGGGCGGCTATGGCTACACCTTC. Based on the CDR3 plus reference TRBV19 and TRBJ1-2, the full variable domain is DGGITQSPKYLFRKEGQNVTLSCEQNLNHDAMYWYRQDPGQGLRLIYYSQIVNDFQKGDIAEGYSVSREKKESFPLTVTSAQKNPTAFYLCASSLQGGYGYTFGSGTRLTVV.

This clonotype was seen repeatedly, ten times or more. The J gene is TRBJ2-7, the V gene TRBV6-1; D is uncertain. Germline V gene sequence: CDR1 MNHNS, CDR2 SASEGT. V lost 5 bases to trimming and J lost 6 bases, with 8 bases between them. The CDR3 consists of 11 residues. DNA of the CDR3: TGTGCCAGCAGTCAGGACGGCGAGCAGTACTTC. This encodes CASSQDGEQYF.

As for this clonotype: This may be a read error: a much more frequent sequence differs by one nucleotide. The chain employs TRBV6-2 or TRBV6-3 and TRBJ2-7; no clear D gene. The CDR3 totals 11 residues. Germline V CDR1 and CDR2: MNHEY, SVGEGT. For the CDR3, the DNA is TGTGCCGGCAGAAAGGGCATCGAGCAGTACTTC. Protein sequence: CAGRKGIEQYF.

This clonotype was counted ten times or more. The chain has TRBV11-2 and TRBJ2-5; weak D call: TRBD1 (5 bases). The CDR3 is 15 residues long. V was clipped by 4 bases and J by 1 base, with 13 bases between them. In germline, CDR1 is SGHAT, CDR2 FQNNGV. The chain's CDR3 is CASSYEGVIQETQYF. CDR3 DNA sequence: TGTGCCAGCAGCTACGAAGGGGTAATCCAAGAGACCCAGTACTTC.

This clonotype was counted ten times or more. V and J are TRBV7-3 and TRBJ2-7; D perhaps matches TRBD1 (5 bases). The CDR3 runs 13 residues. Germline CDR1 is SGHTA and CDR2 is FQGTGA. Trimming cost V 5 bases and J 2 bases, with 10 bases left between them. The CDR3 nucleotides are TGTGCCAGCAGCGAAGGGGTTGCCTACGAGCAGTACTTC. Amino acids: CASSEGVAYEQYF.

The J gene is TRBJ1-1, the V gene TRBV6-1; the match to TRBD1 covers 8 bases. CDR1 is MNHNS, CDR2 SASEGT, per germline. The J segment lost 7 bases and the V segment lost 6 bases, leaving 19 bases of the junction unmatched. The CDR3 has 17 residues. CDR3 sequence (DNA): TGTGCCAGCAGCCCAATGGACGGACGGACAGGGAACCATGAAGCTTTCTTT. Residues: CASSPMDGRTGNHEAFF.

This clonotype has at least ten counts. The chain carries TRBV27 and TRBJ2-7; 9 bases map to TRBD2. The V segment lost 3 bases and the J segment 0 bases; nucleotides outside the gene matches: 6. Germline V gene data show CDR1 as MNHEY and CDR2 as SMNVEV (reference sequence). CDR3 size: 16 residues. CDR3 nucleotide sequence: TGTGCCAGCAGTTTGAGCGGGGGGTCCGTCTCCTACGAGCAGTACTTC. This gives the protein CASSLSGGSVSYEQYF.